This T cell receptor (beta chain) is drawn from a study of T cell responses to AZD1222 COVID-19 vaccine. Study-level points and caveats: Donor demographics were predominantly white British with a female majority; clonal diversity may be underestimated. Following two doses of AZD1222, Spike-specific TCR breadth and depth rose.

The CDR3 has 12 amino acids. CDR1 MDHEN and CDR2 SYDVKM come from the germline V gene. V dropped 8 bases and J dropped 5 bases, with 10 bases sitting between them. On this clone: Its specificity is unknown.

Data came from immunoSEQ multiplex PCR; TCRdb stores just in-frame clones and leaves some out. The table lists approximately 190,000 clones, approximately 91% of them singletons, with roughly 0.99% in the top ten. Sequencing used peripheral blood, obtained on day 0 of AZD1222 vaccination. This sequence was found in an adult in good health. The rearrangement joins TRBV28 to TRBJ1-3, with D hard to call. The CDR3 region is CASRESRNTIYF. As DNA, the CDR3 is TGTGCCAGCCGTGAGAGTCGAAACACCATATATTTT.